This TCR beta chain was captured by sequencing in a study of cytomegalovirus exposure and HLA in healthy donors. Whole-study findings and limits: When presence/absence was analysed, sequencing depth was taken to be roughly uniform across donors.

V was shortened by 4 bases and J by 4 bases, with 4 bases between the two germline ends. CDR1 is MNHEY, CDR2 SMNVEV, per germline (reference sequence). CDR3 length: 11 residues. It was with 60 Vbeta and 13 Jbeta primers that the PCR ran. Sequencing was performed with immunoSEQ multiplex PCR; in TCRdb, only in-frame clones are kept and a portion is missing. In the table there are 90,000 to 130,000 clones, more than 65% of which are singletons. This clone occurred a few times. Antigen specificity is unknown. Other DNA sequences in the same sample also yield this CDR3. The receptor's source is a woman aged 30 to 39 in good health and CMV-seronegative. The sequenced material came from PBMCs. This chain links TRBV27 with TRBJ1-2; no clear D gene. The CDR3 nucleotides are TGTGCCAGCAGTTCCGGCTATGGCTACACCTTC. Translating gives CASSSGYGYTF.